These 20 T cell receptor beta chains share one sample of origin, sequenced in a study of tumor-infiltrating lymphocytes in primary liver carcinoma. Making TCR beta cDNA involved approximately 510 ng total RNA and a constant-region primer. Nested multiplex PCR, run for three rounds with slightly modified ARM-PCR, yielded TCR beta libraries. Researchers ran the first two PCR rounds for ten to eleven cycles each with TRBV1-TRBV30 forward primers and a C-beta reverse primer. TCRdb itself ran the multiplex PCR reads through MiXCR, one entry per CDR3 protein. The sample carries more than 70,000 distinct CDR3 sequences, 60% to 75% recorded once. RNA and DNA were co-extracted from about 19-30 mg of unsorted bulk tissue. Sample: liver tumor tissue from sampling region 1. Subset indicated: tumor region T1, superior pole. The receptor source for this set is a man in his forties with primary liver carcinoma and hepatitis B virus infection.

Concerning this clonotype: At one of its ends the junction is not consistent with the germline gene, which may arise from a read error. The rearrangement uses TRBV28 and TRBJ1-4; D remains unclear. This CDR3 has 15 amino acids. Germline V gene lookup returns CDR1 MDHEN and CDR2 SYDVKM. The CDR3 spells CASCLDQESNEKLFF. The DNA for the CDR3 is TGTGCCAGCTGTTTAGATCAGGAGTCTAATGAAAAACTGTTTTTT.

The V and J genes are TRBV5-1 and TRBJ2-7, with D perhaps being TRBD1 or TRBD2 (5 bases each). The CDR3 loop spans 14 amino acids. The germline CDR1 and CDR2 sequences are SGHRS and YFSETQ. Trimming shortened V by 5 bases and J by 3 bases, and 15 bases separated the two germline ends. CDR3 amino acids: CASRWGRGVYEQYF. DNA of the CDR3: TGCGCCAGCAGGTGGGGACGGGGTGTCTACGAGCAGTACTTC.

The sample holds many counts of this clonotype. This sequence joins TRBV5-5 and TRBJ2-7, with a possible D match to TRBD2 (6 bases). CDR3 size: 15 residues. Trimming removed 0 bases from V and 4 bases from J, with 14 bases in between. Per germline, CDR1 SGHKS and CDR2 YYEKEE (reference sequence). The DNA of the CDR3 is TGTGCCAGCAGCTTGGAAGGGGACTCTAGTTACGAGCAGTACTTC. It translates to CASSLEGDSSYEQYF.

This chain links TRBV5-5 with TRBJ1-1; no firm D call. The V end lost 5 bases, the J end lost 0 bases, and 11 bases lay between the germline ends. There are 14 residues in the CDR3. The germline gives CDR1 SGHKS, CDR2 YYEKEE (reference sequence). CDR3 DNA sequence: TGTGCCAGCAGACATCGAACACTGAACACTGAAGCTTTCTTT. This gives the protein CASRHRTLNTEAFF.

Note on this clonotype: The germline gene is not matched at one end of the junction; a read error may be the cause. This chain uses TRBV11-2 with TRBJ2-2; maybe TRBD2 (6 bases). In germline, CDR1 is SGHAT, CDR2 FQNNGV. This CDR3 region has 15 residues. CDR3 region: CASLPPGVYTRELFF. The DNA for the CDR3 is TGTGCCAGTCTCCCACCGGGAGTGTACACCAGGGAGCTCTTTTTT.

The rearrangement uses TRBV20-1 and TRBJ2-3; 7 bases are shared with TRBD2. J lost 6 bases, V lost 7 bases, and 13 bases had no gene match. Germline values: CDR1 DFQATT, CDR2 SNEGSKA (reference sequence). This CDR3 is 14 amino acids long. CDR3 sequence reads: CSGPISGTPDTQYF. DNA for the CDR3: TGCAGTGGCCCGATCAGCGGGACCCCCGATACGCAGTATTTT.

The chain links TRBV20-1 to TRBJ2-1, with TRBD2 matching over 8 bases. Germline assignment: CDR1 DFQATT and CDR2 SNEGSKA (reference sequence). Trimming removed 5 bases from V and 5 bases from J; junction bases left unmatched: 8. The length of the CDR3 is 14 residues. The CDR3 region has the DNA TGCAGTGCTGGAGCGACTAGCGTCAACAATGAGCAGTTCTTC. This translates into CSAGATSVNNEQFF.

As regards this clonotype: One end of the junction fails to match germline, which may point to a read error. The chain has TRBV29-1 and TRBJ2-7; 8 bases align to TRBD2. There are 14 residues in the CDR3. Looked up from germline, CDR1 is SQVTM and CDR2 is ANQGSEA. CDR3 amino acids: CSAGTGLAGGELYF. For the CDR3, the DNA is TGCAGCGCAGGGACGGGGCTAGCGGGCGGGGAGCTGTACTTC.

V is TRBV12-3 or TRBV12-4 and J is TRBJ2-1, with D possibly being TRBD1 (6 bases). V was clipped by 3 bases and J by 13 bases, with 16 bases between them. CDR3 length: 13 amino acids. The CDR3 coding sequence is TGTGCCAGCAGTTTTGGACAGTACAATAAACAGTTCTTC. Its protein is CASSFGQYNKQFF.

As concerns this clonotype: At one end the junction does not follow the germline gene, possibly because of a read error. The J gene is TRBJ2-7, the V gene TRBV5-1; possible D gene TRBD2, 5 bases. The CDR3 contains 16 residues. Germline lookup yields CDR1 SGHRS and CDR2 YFSETQ. The DNA for the CDR3 is TGCGCCAGTAGCTTGCCCGGAAGTGGGAGCTCCTACGAGCAGTACTTC. This sequence encodes CASSLPGSGSSYEQYF.

As to this clonotype: In this CDR3 the conserved last residue, phenylalanine or tryptophan, is missing, so a read error is likely. This chain uses TRBV19 with TRBJ2-5, with 7 bases identical to TRBD2. This CDR3 is 11 amino acids long. CDR1 LNHDA and CDR2 SQIVND come from the germline V gene (reference sequence). Trimming at V came to 9 bases and at J to 4 bases, leaving 2 bases not matched to a gene. CDR3 sequence: CASGRRETQYI. CDR3 sequence (DNA): TGTGCCAGCGGGAGGCGAGAGACCCAGTACATC.

To note about this clonotype: The junction shows a germline mismatch at one end, possibly a read error. This chain uses TRBV6-1 with TRBJ2-1; 8 bases are a match to TRBD2. In germline, CDR1 is MNHNS, CDR2 SASEGT. The CDR3 loop spans 16 amino acids. The CDR3 coding sequence is TGTGCCAACAGTGCCCTCACCGCCGGGGGGGGCGATGAGCAGTTCTTC. Its translation: CANSALTAGGGDEQFF.

A note on this clonotype: A read error may account for a junction end that differs from germline. The chain is built from TRBV11-1 and TRBJ2-3, with TRBD1 as a possible D gene (5 bases). CDR3 size: 15 residues. Germline CDR1 reads SGHAT; CDR2 reads FQDESV (reference sequence). The CDR3 reads CASSLRGCDSDTQYF. The DNA for the CDR3 is TGTGCCAGCAGCTTAAGGGGCTGCGATTCAGATACACAGTATTTT.

This clonotype is categorized as medium-sized. The genes are TRBV6-6 and TRBJ2-7; D remains unclear. Germline V gene sequence: CDR1 MNHNY, CDR2 SVGAGI (reference sequence). CDR3 length: 14 residues. Trimming pared 6 bases from V and 7 bases from J, leaving 19 bases between. This CDR3 reads CASRPRTQAREQYF. CDR3 bases: TGTGCCAGCAGACCTAGGACCCAGGCCCGGGAGCAGTACTTC.

Points on this clonotype: A much larger clonotype is one base distant, so this may be a read error. The rearrangement uses TRBV9 and TRBJ2-7, with D perhaps TRBD2 (5 bases). The length of the CDR3 is 16 residues. CDR1 and CDR2 from the germline V gene are SGDLS and YYNGEE. The CDR3 DNA is TGTACCAGCAGCTTCAATCCGGGGAGTGTGTTTTACGAGCAGTACTTC. Protein: CTSSFNPGSVFYEQYF.

A word on this clonotype: Sequence at one end of the junction differs from germline and may be a read error. The chain joins TRBV12-3 or TRBV12-4 to TRBJ2-5, with D hard to call. The CDR3 contains 13 residues. The CDR3 DNA is TGTGCCAGCAGTTCGAACGGCCAGAAGACCCGGTACTTC. Amino acid sequence: CASSSNGQKTRYF.

This clonotype appeared many times. The V and J genes are TRBV12-3 or TRBV12-4 and TRBJ2-5; D assignment may be TRBD1 or TRBD2 (6 bases each). This CDR3 spans 16 amino acids. Trimming left V 6 bases short and J 2 bases short, with 19 bases between. The CDR3 reads CASSWGAFGSQETQYF. The CDR3, as DNA: TGTGCCAGCAGCTGGGGGGCCTTCGGCAGTCAAGAGACCCAGTACTTC.

V gene TRBV11-1 combines with J gene TRBJ2-7, with a possible D match to TRBD2 (5 bases). This CDR3 contains 16 residues. Trimming shortened V by 5 bases and J by 2 bases, and 19 bases separated the two germline ends. The germline gives CDR1 SGHAT, CDR2 FQDESV (reference sequence). The chain's CDR3 is CASSLRFDYCTYEQYF. CDR3 coding DNA: TGTGCCAGCAGCCTACGTTTTGACTACTGTACCTACGAGCAGTACTTC.

On this clonotype: This may be a read error, as it is one base from a much larger clone. J is TRBJ2-2 and V is TRBV4-1, with 7 bases lining up with TRBD2. The CDR3 runs 17 residues. In germline, CDR1 is MGHRA, CDR2 YSYEKL. CDR3 residues: CAGSQDPAGDLSGELFF. The CDR3 DNA reads as TGCGCCGGCAGCCAAGACCCGGCGGGAGATTTGTCCGGGGAGCTGTTTTTT.

By frequency in the sample, this clonotype is medium-sized. The V call is TRBV11-1, the J call TRBJ2-1; D is unclear. Germline values: CDR1 SGHAT, CDR2 FQDESV (reference sequence). The CDR3 runs to 15 residues. V shed 1 base and J shed 4 bases, with 11 bases lying between them. The CDR3 DNA reads as TGTGCCAGCAGCTTAGGTTTAGCCCAATACAATGAGCAGTTCTTC. It translates to CASSLGLAQYNEQFF.